What follows is one TCR beta chain and its context. The authors' processing: Estimation of nucleated cell counts relied on the amplification of reference gene primers. Assay used: immunoSEQ multiplex PCR; TCRdb lists only in-frame clones, some missing. V, J and clone size reflect that table, while D and trimming were determined from the DNA. Of about 140,000 clones listed, roughly 83% are singletons. This specimen belongs to a study of blood T cell repertoires in COVID-19. About the research overall: Samples representing acute and convalescent COVID-19 were sourced from the United States, Italy and Spain.

The V end lost 7 bases, the J end lost 6 bases, and 15 bases lay between the germline ends. Per the germline V gene, CDR1 is MNHEY and CDR2 is SVGAGI. CDR3 size: 13 residues. The sequence was collected from a man in his 70s who had been exposed to COVID-19. The sequencing sample was made of PBMCs or T cells enriched from blood (not recorded which). The genes are TRBV6-5 and TRBJ1-1; no firm D call. The CDR3 DNA is TGTGCCAGCACCTACACCCGGGGAGCTGAAGCTTTCTTT. The encoded protein is CASTYTRGAEAFF.